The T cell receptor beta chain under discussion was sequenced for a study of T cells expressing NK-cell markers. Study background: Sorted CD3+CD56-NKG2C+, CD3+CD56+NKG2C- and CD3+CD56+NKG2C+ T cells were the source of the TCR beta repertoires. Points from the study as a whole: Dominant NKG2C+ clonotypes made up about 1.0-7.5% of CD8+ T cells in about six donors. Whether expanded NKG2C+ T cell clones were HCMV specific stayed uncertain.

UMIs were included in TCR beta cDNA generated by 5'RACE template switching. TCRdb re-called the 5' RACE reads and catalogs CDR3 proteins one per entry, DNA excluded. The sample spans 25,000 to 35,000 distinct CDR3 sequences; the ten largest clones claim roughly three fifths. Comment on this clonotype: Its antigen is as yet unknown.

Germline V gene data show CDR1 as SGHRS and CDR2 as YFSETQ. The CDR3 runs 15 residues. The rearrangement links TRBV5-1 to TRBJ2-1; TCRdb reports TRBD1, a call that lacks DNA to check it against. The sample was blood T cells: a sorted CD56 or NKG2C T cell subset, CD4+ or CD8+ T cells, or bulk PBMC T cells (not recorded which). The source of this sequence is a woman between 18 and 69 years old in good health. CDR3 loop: CASSWTPFRTNEQFF.